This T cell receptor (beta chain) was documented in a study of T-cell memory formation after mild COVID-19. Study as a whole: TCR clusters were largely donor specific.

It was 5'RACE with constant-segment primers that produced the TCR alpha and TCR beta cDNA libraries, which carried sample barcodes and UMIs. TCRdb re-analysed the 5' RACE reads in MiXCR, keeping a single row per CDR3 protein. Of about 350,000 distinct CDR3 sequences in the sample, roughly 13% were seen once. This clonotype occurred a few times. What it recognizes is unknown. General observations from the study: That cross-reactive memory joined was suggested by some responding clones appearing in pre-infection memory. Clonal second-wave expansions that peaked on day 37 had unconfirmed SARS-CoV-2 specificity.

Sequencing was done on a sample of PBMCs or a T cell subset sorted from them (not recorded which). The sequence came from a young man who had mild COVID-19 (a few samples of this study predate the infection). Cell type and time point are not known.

CDR3 bases: TGTGCCAGCAGTTCTGACAGGGGAGGTGATCAGCCCCAGCATTTT. Its protein is CASSSDRGGDQPQHF. This chain uses TRBV6-6 with TRBJ1-5; 8 bases align to TRBD1. Germline assignment: CDR1 MNHNY and CDR2 SVGAGI (reference sequence). The junction had 7 bases not matched to a gene; V was cut back by 4 bases and J by 5 bases. CDR3 length: 15 amino acids.